One and the same sample provided the 2 T cell receptor beta chains below, sequenced in a study of blood T cell repertoires in COVID-19. Only in-frame clones appear in the TCRdb table, and some are missing; sequencing was by immunoSEQ multiplex PCR. The sample yields approximately 260,000 clones, 70% to 90% seen once. Specimen: peripheral blood. The receptors stem from a woman aged 40 to 55 who had recovered from COVID-19.

V usage is TRBV6-6 and J usage is TRBJ1-5; 9 bases align to TRBD1. Germline V gene data show CDR1 as MNHNY and CDR2 as SVGAGI (reference sequence). J lost 4 bases, V lost 5 bases, and 6 bases had no gene match. CDR3 length: 15 residues. The CDR3 nucleotides are TGTGCCAGCAGTGGGGGTGGGACAGGGAATCAGCCCCAGCATTTT. Translated, it gives CASSGGGTGNQPQHF.

V and J are TRBV12-5 and TRBJ2-5; 12 bases align to TRBD2. The trim removed 4 bases at V and 2 bases at J, leaving 11 bases unmatched. The CDR3 covers 18 residues. In germline, CDR1 is LGHNT, CDR2 FRNRAP. This chain's CDR3 is CASGSPGLAGGRQETQYF. Here the CDR3 DNA reads TGTGCTAGTGGTTCCCCGGGGCTAGCGGGAGGGCGGCAAGAGACCCAGTACTTC.